This passage covers 3 T cell receptor beta chains from one sample sequenced in a study of regulatory T cells in long-lasting Graves disease. Time point of the sample: newly diagnosed GD, antithyroid drugs for less than 3 months. From PBMCs, RNA was extracted and then used to make the TCR library. The TCR beta library used iRepertoire HTBI primers with Arm-PCR amplification of CDR3. TCRdb analysed the multiplex PCR reads with MiXCR anew, one entry per CDR3 protein. The sample includes a few hundred thousand distinct CDR3 sequences, approximately 16% seen only once; the top ten take 25% to 30%. A further study also used this sample, focusing on T cells in Graves' hyperthyroidism and ophthalmopathy.

This sample comprised peripheral blood mononuclear cells (PBMCs), obtained at new diagnosis, from a patient treated with antithyroid drugs. The receptor set was obtained from a man aged 40-50 years with Graves disease.

This clonotype was counted many times. The chain is built from TRBV2 and TRBJ2-7; D assignment may be TRBD1 or TRBD2 (7 bases each). The CDR3 has 14 amino acids. The germline gives CDR1 SNHLY, CDR2 FYNNEI. Trimming stripped 6 bases from V and 4 bases from J, with 16 bases between. CDR3 protein: CASSPYRGGYEQYF. The CDR3, as DNA: TGTGCCAGCAGCCCTTACAGGGGAGGGTACGAGCAGTACTTC.

This clonotype was detected many times. The V gene is TRBV7-8, the J gene TRBJ2-1; unclear D gene. The CDR3 spans 14 residues. Germline V gene sequence: CDR1 SGHVS, CDR2 FQNEAQ. The V end lost 1 base, the J end lost 10 bases, and 14 bases lay between the germline ends. CDR3 in DNA: TGTGCCAGCAGCTTAGTTGACCCGCGATCCGAGCAGTTCTTC. Translated: CASSLVDPRSEQFF. Supplemented by reference TRBV7-8 and TRBJ2-1, the full variable domain reads GAGVSQSPRYKVAKRGQDVALRCDPISGHVSLFWYQQALGQGPEFLTYFQNEAQLDKSGLPSDRFFAERPEGSVSTLKIQRTQQEDSAVYLCASSLVDPRSEQFFGPGTRLTVL.

There are many counts of this clonotype. The CDR3 loop is CASSGDWGGNQPQHF. The CDR3 DNA follows: TGTGCCAGTAGTGGGGATTGGGGGGGCAATCAGCCCCAGCATTTT. The rearrangement links TRBV19 to TRBJ1-5; tentative D call: TRBD1 (5 bases). The CDR3 spans 15 residues. Germline V gene sequence: CDR1 LNHDA, CDR2 SQIVND (reference sequence). Trimming pared 5 bases from V and 2 bases from J, leaving 13 bases between.